This TCR beta chain was recorded in a study of neurological immune-mediated disorders. Time point: longitudinal time-point 2. V was clipped by 1 base and J by 4 bases, with 10 bases between them. CDR3 length: 14 residues. From germline, CDR1 is MGHRA and CDR2 YSYEKL. TCRdb independently ran MiXCR on the 5' RACE reads; one entry per CDR3 protein. The table has some 87,000 distinct CDR3 sequences, less than 15% seen once. This clonotype was counted at least ten times. The rearrangement joins TRBV4-1 to TRBJ1-2, with D possibly being TRBD1 (6 bases). Sequenced input: PBMCs. This TCR came from a female donor with HTLV-1-associated myelopathy (HAM/TSP). CDR3 DNA sequence: TGCGCCAGCAGCCAAGTCGGACAGATCTATGGCTACACCTTC. The encoded protein is CASSQVGQIYGYTF.